This TCR beta chain came from a study of beta chain features in type 1 diabetes. Comments on this clone: Its antigen is as yet unknown.

Trimming cost V 3 bases and J 1 base, with 15 bases left between them. The CDR3 is 16 amino acids. Germline lookup yields CDR1 PRHDT and CDR2 FYEKMQ (reference sequence). Using CD45RO/CCR7/CD25/CD127/CD95/CD27, CD4+ naive, central memory, regulatory and stem cell-like memory cells were sorted. Expressed TCRB transcripts were sequenced after all isolated RNA was converted to cDNA. Repertoires were generated with immunoSEQ multiplex PCR, while TCRdb's copy carries only in-frame clones and drops some. Here the sample spans around 710,000 clones, around 11% being singletons. General study points: TCRB repertoires of naive, central memory and Treg cells appeared more similar among patients than among healthy donors. Shorter templates may be favored by PCR, equally so in patients and controls. The study found moderately but significantly shorter TCRB CDR3s in all four CD4+ subsets of Type 1 diabetes patients.

This rearrangement joins TRBV13 to TRBJ1-2, with D perhaps TRBD1 (6 bases). This clonotype originated in a man younger than 40 with type 1 diabetes. The sample comprised naive CD4+ T cells from blood. The CDR3: CASSLGRTANNYGYTF. In DNA form, the CDR3 reads TGTGCCAGCAGCTTGGGCAGGACAGCCAATAACTATGGCTACACCTTC. Full variable domain (outside the CDR3, taken from reference TRBV13 and TRBJ1-2): AAGVIQSPRHLIKEKRETATLKCYPIPRHDTVYWYQQGPGQDPQFLISFYEKMQSDKGSIPDRFSAQQFSDYHSELNMSSLELGDSALYFCASSLGRTANNYGYTFGSGTRLTVV.